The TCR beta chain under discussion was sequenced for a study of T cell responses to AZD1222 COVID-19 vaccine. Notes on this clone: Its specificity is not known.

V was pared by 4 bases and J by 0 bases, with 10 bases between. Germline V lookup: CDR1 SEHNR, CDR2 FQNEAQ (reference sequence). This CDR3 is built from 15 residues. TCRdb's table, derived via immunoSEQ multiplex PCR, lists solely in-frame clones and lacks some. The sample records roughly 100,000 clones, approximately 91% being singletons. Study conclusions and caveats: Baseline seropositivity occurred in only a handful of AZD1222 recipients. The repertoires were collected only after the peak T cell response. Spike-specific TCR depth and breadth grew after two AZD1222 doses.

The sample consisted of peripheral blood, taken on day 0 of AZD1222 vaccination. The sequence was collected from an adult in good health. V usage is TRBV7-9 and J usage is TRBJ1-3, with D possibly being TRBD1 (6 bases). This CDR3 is CASSSQTGSGNTIYF. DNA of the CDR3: TGTGCCAGCAGCTCCCAGACAGGCTCTGGAAACACCATATATTTT.